A single sample gave rise to the 18 T cell receptor beta chains below, sequenced in a study of cytomegalovirus exposure and HLA in healthy donors. The PCR used 60 Vbeta and 13 Jbeta primers. Assay used: immunoSEQ multiplex PCR; TCRdb lists only in-frame clones, some missing. The data hold around 100,000 clones, with 65% to 80% observed a single time. Input material: PBMCs. The receptor source for this set is a woman aged 18 to 35 in good health and CMV-seropositive.

The chain couples TRBV15 to TRBJ1-1, with 8 bases lining up with TRBD1. J was trimmed by 4 bases and V by 1 base; bases with no gene match: 11. This CDR3 region has 17 residues. Germline-derived CDR1 and CDR2 are LNHNV and YYDKDF (reference sequence). Here the CDR3 reads CATSRVGSGGRGTEAFF. CDR3 sequence (DNA): TGTGCCACCAGCAGAGTTGGTTCAGGGGGCAGGGGCACTGAAGCTTTCTTT.

This chain joins TRBV19 and TRBJ1-5; 7 positions agree with TRBD1. This CDR3 region has 16 residues. Germline V gives CDR1 LNHDA, CDR2 SQIVND (reference sequence). V dropped 3 bases and J dropped 4; count of bases not matched to a gene: 9. The CDR3 reads CASSMRVGTANQPQHF. The CDR3 nucleotides are TGTGCCAGTAGTATGCGTGTCGGGACAGCTAATCAGCCCCAGCATTTT.

V and J are TRBV6-5 and TRBJ2-3; 10 bases line up with TRBD1. The CDR3 is 15 residues long. Per germline, CDR1 MNHEY and CDR2 SVGAGI. Trimming took 6 bases from V and 3 from J; bases not matched to a gene: 6. The CDR3 reads CASSTRGQGTDTQYF. The DNA of the CDR3 is TGTGCCAGCAGCACAAGGGGACAGGGGACAGATACGCAGTATTTT.

Only one count was recorded for this clone. The chain combines TRBV25-1 with TRBJ1-5, with D possibly matching TRBD1 (5 bases). This CDR3 comprises 12 residues. The V gene's germline CDR1 is MGHDK and CDR2 SYGVNS. V lost 7 bases and J 3 bases, leaving 7 bases between the germline ends. The CDR3 DNA reads as TGTGCCAGCAAAGGGGCCAATCAGCCCCAGCATTTT. The encoded protein is CASKGANQPQHF.

The chain carries TRBV18 and TRBJ1-1; a weak D match, TRBD1 (5 bases). The length of the CDR3 is 11 residues. Per germline, CDR1 KGHSH and CDR2 LQKENI. The germline V and J ends were trimmed by 2 bases and 8 bases, with 6 bases remaining between them. CDR3 bases: TGTGCCAGCTCACCAGGGGGGGAAGCTTTCTTT. Its translation is CASSPGGEAFF.

The V call is TRBV28, the J call TRBJ2-2, with 9 bases matching TRBD1. Germline CDR1 and CDR2: MDHEN and SYDVKM. The CDR3 covers 15 residues. V shed 6 bases, J shed 4 bases, and the junction held 6 bases outside the gene matches. The CDR3 sequence is CASRPQGAPTGELFF. The CDR3 DNA follows: TGTGCCAGCAGACCACAGGGGGCGCCCACCGGGGAGCTGTTTTTT.

This clone was picked up a small number of times. V gene TRBV16 combines with J gene TRBJ2-7; D may be TRBD2 (6 bases). The CDR3 has 14 residues. Germline-derived CDR1 and CDR2 are KGHSY and FQNENV. V dropped 2 bases and J dropped 2 bases, with 10 bases sitting between them. CDR3 DNA sequence: TGTGCCAGCAGCCAAAGGACTACCCCCTACGAGCAGTACTTC. This codes for CASSQRTTPYEQYF.

The chain carries TRBV28 and TRBJ1-2, with D uncertain. The germline V gene encodes CDR1 MDHEN and CDR2 SYDVKM. The CDR3 has 13 residues. V lost 6 bases, J lost 0 bases, and 8 bases lay in between. CDR3 in DNA: TGTGCCAGCAGCCCCGACTCTAACTATGGCTACACCTTC. Translation: CASSPDSNYGYTF.

The J gene is TRBJ2-1, the V gene TRBV5-6, with 8 bases that match TRBD1. Germline V gene data show CDR1 as SGHDT and CDR2 as YYEEEE. The junction had 9 bases not matched to a gene; V was cut back by 3 bases and J by 7 bases. The CDR3 has 15 amino acids. The CDR3 bases are TGTGCCAGCAGCTCCGGGACAGGCCGGGTAAATGAGCAGTTCTTC. Its protein product is CASSSGTGRVNEQFF.

This clone was seen more than once but under ten times. The CDR3 loop reads CAWSGGGFPYGYTF. The CDR3 region has the DNA TGTGCCTGGAGTGGAGGGGGCTTTCCCTATGGCTACACCTTC. The J gene is TRBJ1-2, the V gene TRBV30, with 7 bases lining up with TRBD1. The CDR3 is made up of 14 amino acids. V was pared by 1 base and J by 4 bases, with 6 bases of the junction left unmatched. Germline V CDR1 and CDR2: GTSNPN, SVGIG (reference sequence). The full variable domain, completed using reference TRBV30 and TRBJ1-2, is SQTIHQWPATLVQPVGSPLSLECTVEGTSNPNLYWYRQAAGRGLQLLFYSVGIGQISSEVPQNLSASRPQDRQFILSSKKLLLSDSGFYLCAWSGGGFPYGYTFGSGTRLTVV.

This clone was seen more than once but under ten times. The chain combines TRBV15 with TRBJ1-2; the match to TRBD1 covers 10 bases. Germline CDR1 reads LNHNV; CDR2 reads YYDKDF (reference sequence). J gave up 6 bases and V 3 bases, and 4 bases lay outside the gene matches. This CDR3 has 14 residues. In DNA, the CDR3 is TGTGCCACCAGCAGTACCGGGACAGGGGATGGCTACACCTTC. Encoded protein: CATSSTGTGDGYTF.

This sequence joins TRBV28 and TRBJ2-7; D ambiguous. Trimming stripped 3 bases from V and 2 bases from J, with 11 bases between. Looked up from germline, CDR1 is MDHEN and CDR2 is SYDVKM. There are 14 residues in the CDR3. The CDR3 coding sequence is TGTGCCAGCAGTTTGCCGACTGTAACCTACGAGCAGTACTTC. It yields the protein CASSLPTVTYEQYF. Full variable domain (outside the CDR3, taken from reference TRBV28 and TRBJ2-7): DVKVTQSSRYLVKRTGEKVFLECVQDMDHENMFWYRQDPGLGLRLIYFSYDVKMKEKGDIPEGYSVSREKKERFSLILESASTNQTSMYLCASSLPTVTYEQYFGPGTRLTVT.

This clone was recorded a few times. The chain uses TRBV10-1 and TRBJ2-7; 14 nucleotides align to TRBD2. Germline values: CDR1 WNHNN, CDR2 SYGVQD (reference sequence). The CDR3 is 18 amino acids. Trimming cost V 4 bases and J 0 bases; bases outside gene matches: 8. The CDR3 here is CASSGTSGGHMSSYEQYF. The CDR3 DNA follows: TGCGCCAGCAGTGGGACTAGCGGGGGGCACATGAGCTCCTACGAGCAGTACTTC.

The genes are TRBV6-5 and TRBJ1-1; D possibly corresponds to TRBD1 (5 bases). Deletions cut 0 bases from V and 3 bases from J, with 11 bases between. The CDR3 has 15 residues. Germline values: CDR1 MNHEY, CDR2 SVGAGI. CDR3 sequence (DNA): TGTGCCAGCAGTTACTCGAGGGACTATCACACTGAAGCTTTCTTT. Protein sequence: CASSYSRDYHTEAFF.

This clone was picked up a small number of times. V usage is TRBV2 and J usage is TRBJ2-7; 7 bases fit TRBD1. The CDR3 has 14 residues. Germline V CDR1 and CDR2: SNHLY, FYNNEI. V shed 5 bases and J 5 bases; nucleotides not matched to a gene: 9. This CDR3 is CASSIGTALDEQYF. The CDR3 DNA follows: TGTGCCAGCAGTATAGGGACAGCCCTAGACGAGCAGTACTTC.

The V gene is TRBV19, the J gene TRBJ2-7; tentatively, D is TRBD1 (5 bases). The CDR3 runs 16 residues. Germline assignment: CDR1 LNHDA and CDR2 SQIVND (reference sequence). V was trimmed by 5 bases and J by 5 bases, leaving 22 bases between them. The CDR3 DNA sequence: TGTGCCAGTAGTCCCCTGGGTGGGCAGGGCTTGGACGAGCAGTACTTC. Its protein product is CASSPLGGQGLDEQYF.

Regarding this clone: Other DNA variants within this sample encode the same CDR3. The V gene is TRBV7-9, the J gene TRBJ1-1; 8 bases fit TRBD1. This CDR3 comprises 15 residues. The V segment lost 3 bases and the J segment 0 bases; nucleotides outside the gene matches: 3. Germline CDR1 is SEHNR and CDR2 is FQNEAQ (reference sequence). The chain's CDR3 is CASSLGTGVNTEAFF. The DNA of the CDR3 is TGTGCCAGCAGCTTGGGGACAGGCGTGAACACTGAAGCTTTCTTT.

About this clone itself: The sample contains more than one DNA sequence encoding this CDR3. V is TRBV11-2 and J is TRBJ1-2, with 9 bases fitting TRBD1. Trimming at V came to 3 bases and at J to 4 bases, leaving 0 bases not matched to a gene. The germline V gene has CDR1 SGHAT and CDR2 FQNNGV. The CDR3 spans 13 residues. The CDR3 bases are TGTGCCAGCAGCTTGGGACAGGGCTATGGCTACACCTTC. Its translation is CASSLGQGYGYTF.